These 3 T cell receptor beta chains originate from one sample sequenced in a study of blood T cells in healthy people across ages (dated by TCRdb to between 2015 and 2016). The library was generated by 5' RACE. The instrument was an Illumina HiSeq 2500. The second PCR ran for about 6 to 11 cycles and used a J-beta primer mix along with a sample-barcoded 5' primer. TCRdb reprocessed the public reads (quality trimming at Q25 with fastp, clone calling with MiXCR) and kept in-frame beta chains. Every entry covers one CDR3 protein and lists the most common genes and DNA from its rows. This sample is represented by 850,000 to 1,000,000 distinct CDR3 sequences; about 44% of them were singletons. About an eighth of the sample comes from the top ten. Sequencing was carried out using blood. All receptors come from a young man in good health.

The sample holds a few counts of this clonotype. The chain couples TRBV10-3 to TRBJ2-7; D gene uncertain. The CDR3 runs 14 residues. Germline CDR1 and CDR2: ENHRY and SYGVKD. Trimming shortened V by 5 bases and J by 7 bases, and 18 bases separated the two germline ends. The CDR3 DNA follows: TGTGCCATCAGTCCCTATGGACCCCTGGAGGAGCAGTACTTC. Encoded protein: CAISPYGPLEEQYF.

This clonotype was recorded a few times. The gene calls are TRBV28 and TRBJ2-7; TRBD1 agrees at 7 bases. CDR1 is MDHEN and CDR2 is SYDVKM in the germline V gene. This CDR3 contains 14 residues. With V trimmed by 6 bases and J by 2 bases, 7 bases remained unmatched. The CDR3, as DNA: TGTGCCAGCAGATCCGGGACAGTCGCCTACGAGCAGTACTTC. This sequence encodes CASRSGTVAYEQYF.

The chain recombines TRBV6-2 or TRBV6-3 with TRBJ2-3; TRBD2 matches at 8 bases. This CDR3 is 16 amino acids long. The germline V gene encodes CDR1 MNHEY and CDR2 SVGEGT. The trim removed 4 bases at V and 6 bases at J, leaving 12 bases unmatched. The CDR3 protein is CASSWAGAGGQDTQYF. The DNA of the CDR3 is TGTGCCAGCAGTTGGGCTGGGGCGGGGGGCCAGGATACGCAGTATTTT.